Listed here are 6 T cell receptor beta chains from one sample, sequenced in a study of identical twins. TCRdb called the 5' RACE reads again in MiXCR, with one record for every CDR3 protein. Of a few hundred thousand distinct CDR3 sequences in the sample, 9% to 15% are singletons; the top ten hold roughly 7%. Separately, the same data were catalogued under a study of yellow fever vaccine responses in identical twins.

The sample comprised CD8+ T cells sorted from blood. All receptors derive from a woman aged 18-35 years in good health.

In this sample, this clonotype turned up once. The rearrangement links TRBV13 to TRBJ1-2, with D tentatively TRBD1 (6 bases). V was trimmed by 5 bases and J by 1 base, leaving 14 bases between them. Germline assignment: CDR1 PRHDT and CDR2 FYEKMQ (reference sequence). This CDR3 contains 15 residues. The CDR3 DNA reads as TGTGCCAGCAGCAGCGGACAGATACTTAACTATGGCTACACCTTC. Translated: CASSSGQILNYGYTF.

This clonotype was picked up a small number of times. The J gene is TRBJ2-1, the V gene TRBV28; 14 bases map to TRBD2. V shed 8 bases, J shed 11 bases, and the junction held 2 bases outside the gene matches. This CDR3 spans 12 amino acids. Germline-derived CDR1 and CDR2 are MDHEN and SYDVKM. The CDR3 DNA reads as TGTGCCAGCCGACTAGCGGGGGGGCAGCAGTTCTTC. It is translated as CASRLAGGQQFF.

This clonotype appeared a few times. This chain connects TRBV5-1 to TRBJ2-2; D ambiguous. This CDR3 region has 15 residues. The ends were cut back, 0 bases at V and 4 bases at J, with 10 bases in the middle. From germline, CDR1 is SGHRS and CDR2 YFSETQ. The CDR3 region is CASSLGVLGTGELFF. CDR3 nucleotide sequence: TGCGCCAGCAGCTTGGGGGTTCTTGGCACCGGGGAGCTGTTTTTT.

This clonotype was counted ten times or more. CDR3 amino acids: CSARVRTTPYEQYF. In DNA form, the CDR3 reads TGCAGTGCTAGAGTCCGCACCACCCCCTACGAGCAGTACTTC. V gene TRBV20-1 combines with J gene TRBJ2-7; D gene ambiguous. Germline CDR1 DFQATT, CDR2 SNEGSKA (reference sequence). Trimming stripped 1 base from V and 2 bases from J, with 12 bases between. This CDR3 is built from 14 residues.

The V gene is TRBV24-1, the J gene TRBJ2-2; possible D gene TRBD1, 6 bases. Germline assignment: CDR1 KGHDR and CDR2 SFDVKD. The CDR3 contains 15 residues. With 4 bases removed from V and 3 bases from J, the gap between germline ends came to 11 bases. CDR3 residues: CATSDPDRHTGELFF. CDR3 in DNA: TGTGCCACCAGTGACCCAGACAGGCACACCGGGGAGCTGTTTTTT.

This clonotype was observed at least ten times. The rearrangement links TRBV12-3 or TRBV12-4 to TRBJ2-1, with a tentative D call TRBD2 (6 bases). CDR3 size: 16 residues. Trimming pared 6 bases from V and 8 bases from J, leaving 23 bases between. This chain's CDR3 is CASRADSGEGTHEQFF. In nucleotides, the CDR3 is TGTGCCAGCAGGGCCGACAGTGGAGAAGGGACTCATGAGCAGTTCTTC.